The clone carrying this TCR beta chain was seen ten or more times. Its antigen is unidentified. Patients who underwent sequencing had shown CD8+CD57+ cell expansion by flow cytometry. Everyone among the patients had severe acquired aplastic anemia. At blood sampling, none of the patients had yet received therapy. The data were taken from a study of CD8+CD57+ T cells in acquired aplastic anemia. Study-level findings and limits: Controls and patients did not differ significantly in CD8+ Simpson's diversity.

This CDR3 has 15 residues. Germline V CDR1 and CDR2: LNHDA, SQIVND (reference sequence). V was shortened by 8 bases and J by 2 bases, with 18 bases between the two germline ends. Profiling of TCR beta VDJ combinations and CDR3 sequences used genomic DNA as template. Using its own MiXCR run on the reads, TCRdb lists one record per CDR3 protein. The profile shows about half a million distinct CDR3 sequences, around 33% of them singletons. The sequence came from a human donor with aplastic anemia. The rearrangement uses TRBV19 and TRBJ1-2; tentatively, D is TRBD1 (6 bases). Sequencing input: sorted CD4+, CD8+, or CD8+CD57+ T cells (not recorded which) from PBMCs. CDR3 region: CASAVQGTQNYGYTF. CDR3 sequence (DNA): TGTGCCAGTGCGGTACAGGGTACTCAAAACTATGGCTACACCTTC. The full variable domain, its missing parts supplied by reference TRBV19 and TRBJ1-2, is DGGITQSPKYLFRKEGQNVTLSCEQNLNHDAMYWYRQDPGQGLRLIYYSQIVNDFQKGDIAEGYSVSREKKESFPLTVTSAQKNPTAFYLCASAVQGTQNYGYTFGSGTRLTVV.